These 11 T cell receptor beta chains were all obtained from the same sample, sequenced in a study of T cell repertoires in cytomegalovirus infection. TCRdb passed the reads through MiXCR, listing each CDR3 protein once. Altogether hundreds of thousands of distinct CDR3 sequences are present, roughly 31% being singletons, with the ten largest covering around an eighth. Their cognate antigens are unknown. Sequencing used cultured CD8+ T cells from PBMCs, obtained from culture after CMV antigen stimulation. Receptors were obtained from a human donor in good health (CMV status not recorded). Some clones in this sample may be carry-over from other donors' samples.

This clonotype came up a few times. The V gene is TRBV10-3, the J gene TRBJ2-1, with D tentatively TRBD1 or TRBD2 (5 bases each). Germline assignment: CDR1 ENHRY and CDR2 SYGVKD. The CDR3 is made up of 15 amino acids. V lost 6 bases to trimming and J lost 10 bases, with 22 bases between them. CDR3 sequence reads: CAIRTGTVGSGEQFF. The CDR3 region has the DNA TGTGCCATCAGGACCGGGACCGTTGGTTCAGGGGAGCAGTTCTTC.

At least ten counts were recorded for this clonotype. J is TRBJ2-7 and V is TRBV7-2, with 12 bases lining up with TRBD1. CDR3 length equals 15 residues. Trimming cost V 5 bases and J 6 bases; bases outside gene matches: 8. Looked up from germline, CDR1 is SGHTA and CDR2 is FQGNSA. Here the CDR3 reads CASSPPGQGASEQYV. The CDR3 region has the DNA TGTGCCAGCAGCCCCCCGGGACAGGGGGCCTCCGAGCAGTACGTC.

This clonotype was seen many times. This chain joins TRBV6-2 or TRBV6-3 and TRBJ2-2; tentatively, D is TRBD1 (5 bases). Per the germline V gene, CDR1 is MNHEY and CDR2 is SVGEGT. There are 15 residues in the CDR3. Trimming removed 6 bases from V and 2 bases from J, with 13 bases in between. Written as DNA, the CDR3 is TGTGCCAGCAGAAGGGGAAAGAAAAACACCGGGGAGCTGTTTTTT. It specifies CASRRGKKNTGELFF.

This clonotype has only a few counts. The chain recombines TRBV10-3 with TRBJ1-2, with D uncertain. This CDR3 is 16 amino acids long. Germline lookup yields CDR1 ENHRY and CDR2 SYGVKD. Deletions cut 0 bases from V and 5 bases from J, with 16 bases between. The CDR3 DNA follows: TGTGCCATCAGTGAGTCGTGGGGTGAGGGAAAATATGGCTACACCTTC. Amino acid sequence: CAISESWGEGKYGYTF.

This clonotype was counted between two and nine times. The chain is built from TRBV19 and TRBJ2-3; 8 nucleotides agree with TRBD2. The germline V gene encodes CDR1 LNHDA and CDR2 SQIVND (reference sequence). This CDR3 comprises 15 residues. Germline trimming cut 10 bases from V and 3 bases from J; bases unmatched to any gene: 12. Here the CDR3 DNA reads TGTGCCATCGGGCTTAGCGGGGACGGGACAGATACGCAGTATTTT. It yields the protein CAIGLSGDGTDTQYF.

The V and J genes are TRBV5-4 and TRBJ2-3; 10 nucleotides match TRBD2. The CDR3 runs to 16 residues. Per germline, CDR1 SGHNT and CDR2 YYREEE (reference sequence). Germline trimming cut 5 bases from V and 4 bases from J; bases unmatched to any gene: 10. The CDR3 region has the DNA TGTGCCAGCAGTCCAGTAGCGGGGGGCGGCCCAGATACGCAGTATTTT. It specifies CASSPVAGGGPDTQYF.

The chain links TRBV19 to TRBJ2-1; 8 bases align to TRBD2. The V gene's germline CDR1 is LNHDA and CDR2 SQIVND (reference sequence). The CDR3 consists of 15 residues. With 5 bases clipped from V and 4 bases from J, the junction kept 7 bases outside the gene matches. CDR3 protein: CASSPGTRVYNEQFF. CDR3 nucleotide sequence: TGTGCCAGTAGTCCCGGGACTAGAGTGTACAATGAGCAGTTCTTC.

This clonotype was seen more than once but under ten times. The V gene is TRBV4-1, the J gene TRBJ2-2; TRBD1 agrees at 7 bases. Germline assignment: CDR1 MGHRA and CDR2 YSYEKL. V lost 0 bases to trimming and J lost 2 bases; unmatched junction nucleotides: 21. The CDR3 covers 22 residues. Written as DNA, the CDR3 is TGCGCCAGCAGCCAAGAGCAGTCCGGACAGACAGGGTCGAGGTCCAACACCGGGGAGCTGTTTTTT. Its protein product is CASSQEQSGQTGSRSNTGELFF.

In its sample, this clonotype was seen a few times. Compared with germline, one end of the junction differs, possibly owing to a read error. J is TRBJ1-3 and V is TRBV27, with D maybe TRBD1 (5 bases). This CDR3 has 14 residues. From germline, CDR1 is MNHEY and CDR2 SMNVEV (reference sequence). The CDR3 region has the DNA TGTGCCAGGAGTTGGGGGGGGATTGGAAACACCATATATTTT. Translation: CARSWGGIGNTIYF.

This clonotype came up many times. The V gene is TRBV7-8, the J gene TRBJ2-1; TRBD1 aligns across 9 bases. From germline, CDR1 is SGHVS and CDR2 FQNEAQ. V gave up 5 bases and J gave up 9 bases; unmatched junction bases: 5. The CDR3 runs to 13 residues. The CDR3 DNA reads as TGTGCCAGCAGCCACCGGACAGGGGTTGAGCAGTTCTTC. Translating gives CASSHRTGVEQFF.

This clonotype was seen repeatedly, ten times or more. The V gene is TRBV4-2, the J gene TRBJ2-1; 9 nucleotides align to TRBD2. CDR1 is LGHNA, CDR2 YNFKEQ, per germline. V dropped 0 bases and J dropped 3; count of bases not matched to a gene: 6. The CDR3 contains 17 residues. The CDR3 DNA reads as TGTGCCAGCAGCCAAGATCGATTAGCGGGGGACTACAATGAGCAGTTCTTC. It translates to CASSQDRLAGDYNEQFF.